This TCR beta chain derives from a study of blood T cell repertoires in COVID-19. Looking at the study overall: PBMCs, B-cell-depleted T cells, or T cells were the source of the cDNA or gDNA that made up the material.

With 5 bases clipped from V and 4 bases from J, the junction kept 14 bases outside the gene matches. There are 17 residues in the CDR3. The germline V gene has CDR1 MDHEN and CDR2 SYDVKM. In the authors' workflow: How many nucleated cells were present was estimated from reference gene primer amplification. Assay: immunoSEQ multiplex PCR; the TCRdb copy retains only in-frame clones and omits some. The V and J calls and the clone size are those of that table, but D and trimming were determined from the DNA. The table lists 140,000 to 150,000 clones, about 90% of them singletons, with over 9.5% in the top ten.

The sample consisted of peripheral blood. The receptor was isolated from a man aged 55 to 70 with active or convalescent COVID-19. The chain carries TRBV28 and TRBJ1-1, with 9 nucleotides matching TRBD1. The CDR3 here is CASSPGTGPFRGTEAFF. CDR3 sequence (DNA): TGTGCCAGCAGTCCCGGGACAGGGCCTTTTCGGGGCACTGAAGCTTTCTTT.